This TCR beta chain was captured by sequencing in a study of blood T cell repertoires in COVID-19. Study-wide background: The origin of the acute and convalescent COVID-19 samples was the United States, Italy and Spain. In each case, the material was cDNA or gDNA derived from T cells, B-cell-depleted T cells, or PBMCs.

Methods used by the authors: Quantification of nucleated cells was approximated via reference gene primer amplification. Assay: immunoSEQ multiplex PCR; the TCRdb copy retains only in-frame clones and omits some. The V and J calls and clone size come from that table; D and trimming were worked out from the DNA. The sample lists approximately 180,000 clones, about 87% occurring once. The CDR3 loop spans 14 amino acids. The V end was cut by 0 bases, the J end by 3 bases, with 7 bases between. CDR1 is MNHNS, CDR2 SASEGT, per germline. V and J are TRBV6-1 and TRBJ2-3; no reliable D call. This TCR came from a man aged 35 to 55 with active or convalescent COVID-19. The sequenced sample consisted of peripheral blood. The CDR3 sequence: CASSEARRTDTQYF. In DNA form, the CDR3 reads TGTGCCAGCAGTGAAGCTCGCCGGACAGATACGCAGTATTTT.